Presented here are 21 T cell receptor beta chains from one specimen sequenced in a study of vaccination effects on CD4 cells after COVID-19. The authors isolated CD4+ T cells after around 10 days of culture. Here immunoSEQ multiplex PCR was the method, and the copy in TCRdb shows in-frame clones only, minus some. The data show 50,000 to 75,000 clones, approximately 70% seen once. No cognate antigen is known for these TCRs. This material consisted of CD4+ T cells from PBMCs cultured without peptide, taken before COVID-19 vaccination. Receptor source: a human donor who had a prior SARS-CoV-2 infection.

Only a few counts were recorded for this clone. The CDR3 sequence: CASSQSSGGADTQYF. In nucleotides, the CDR3 is TGTGCCAGCAGTCAGAGTAGCGGGGGGGCAGATACGCAGTATTTT. The genes are TRBV7-3 and TRBJ2-3; the match to TRBD2 covers 11 bases. The CDR3 consists of 15 residues. V shed 6 bases, J shed 4 bases, and the junction held 6 bases outside the gene matches. CDR1 and CDR2 (germline): SGHTA, FQGTGA.

V gene TRBV19 combines with J gene TRBJ1-5, with D possibly being TRBD1 (5 bases). This CDR3 region has 15 residues. V lost 7 bases to trimming and J lost 2 bases, with 15 bases between them. Germline-derived CDR1 and CDR2 are LNHDA and SQIVND (reference sequence). CDR3 sequence reads: CASTLGLGGNQPQHF. CDR3 in DNA: TGTGCCAGTACCTTGGGACTCGGTGGCAATCAGCCCCAGCATTTT. Full variable domain (missing parts from reference TRBV19 and TRBJ1-5): DGGITQSPKYLFRKEGQNVTLSCEQNLNHDAMYWYRQDPGQGLRLIYYSQIVNDFQKGDIAEGYSVSREKKESFPLTVTSAQKNPTAFYLCASTLGLGGNQPQHFGDGTRLSIL.

The count of this clone is one. The V and J genes are TRBV19 and TRBJ2-7, with a tentative D call TRBD1 (6 bases). This CDR3 is 14 amino acids long. Trimming cost V 5 bases and J 7 bases, with 18 bases left between them. The germline CDR1 and CDR2 sequences are LNHDA and SQIVND (reference sequence). In nucleotides, the CDR3 is TGTGCCAGTAGTCCGCAGGGGCGAGGGGAGGAGCAGTACTTC. It translates to CASSPQGRGEEQYF. Variable domain in full (rest from reference TRBV19 and TRBJ2-7): DGGITQSPKYLFRKEGQNVTLSCEQNLNHDAMYWYRQDPGQGLRLIYYSQIVNDFQKGDIAEGYSVSREKKESFPLTVTSAQKNPTAFYLCASSPQGRGEEQYFGPGTRLTVT.

The chain is built from TRBV5-1 and TRBJ1-3, with unresolved D. CDR1 is SGHRS, CDR2 YFSETQ, per germline. The CDR3 runs 16 residues. Trimming took 0 bases from V and 2 from J, leaving 12 bases between them. This CDR3 is CASSLAVSGTGNTIYF. Here the CDR3 DNA reads TGCGCCAGCAGCTTGGCAGTCTCGGGGACTGGAAACACCATATATTTT.

The chain joins TRBV15 to TRBJ2-7; a weak D match, TRBD2 (5 bases). V lost 0 bases and J 6 bases, leaving 12 bases between the germline ends. The length of the CDR3 is 14 residues. Germline loops: CDR1 LNHNV, CDR2 YYDKDF (reference sequence). Here the CDR3 DNA reads TGTGCCACCAGCAGAGATCTTCATAGCGTCGAGCAGTACTTC. Translated: CATSRDLHSVEQYF.

The rearrangement links TRBV6-4 to TRBJ1-1; tentatively, D is TRBD1 (5 bases). The germline CDR1 and CDR2 sequences are MRHNA and SNTAGT. The CDR3 is made up of 13 amino acids. V was cut by 7 bases and J by 4 bases, with 13 bases left in between. CDR3 residues: CASMAGSPTEAFF. The CDR3 DNA reads as TGTGCCAGCATGGCAGGGTCTCCCACTGAAGCTTTCTTT.

V and J are TRBV6-5 and TRBJ1-2; D is ambiguous. This CDR3 spans 13 amino acids. Germline V gene data show CDR1 as MNHEY and CDR2 as SVGAGI. V shed 3 bases and J shed 1 base, with 6 bases lying between them. CDR3 bases: TGTGCCAGCAGTTATCTGGATAACTATGGCTACACCTTC. Translation: CASSYLDNYGYTF.

The chain links TRBV7-2 to TRBJ2-2; D is unresolved. Germline CDR1 reads SGHTA; CDR2 reads FQGNSA. V was clipped by 3 bases and J by 6 bases, with 17 bases between them. The length of the CDR3 is 16 residues. CDR3 protein: CASSFLNPASSGELFF. DNA for the CDR3: TGTGCCAGCAGCTTCCTCAACCCGGCCTCGTCCGGGGAGCTGTTTTTT. The full variable domain, its missing parts supplied by reference TRBV7-2 and TRBJ2-2, is GAGVSQSPSNKVTEKGKDVELRCDPISGHTALYWYRQSLGQGLEFLIYFQGNSAPDKSGLPSDRFSAERTGGSVSTLTIQRTQQEDSAVYLCASSFLNPASSGELFFGEGSRLTVL.

The rearrangement uses TRBV27 and TRBJ1-2; D is possibly TRBD1 (5 bases). The CDR3 covers 13 residues. The V end was cut by 0 bases, the J end by 10 bases, with 12 bases between. The germline V gene has CDR1 MNHEY and CDR2 SMNVEV (reference sequence). As DNA, the CDR3 is TGTGCCAGCAGTTTATCGAACCAGGGACCCTACACCTTC. Encoded protein: CASSLSNQGPYTF.

The rearrangement joins TRBV6-2 or TRBV6-3 to TRBJ1-2, with D tentatively TRBD1 (6 bases). Trimming stripped 6 bases from V and 2 bases from J, with 19 bases between. The germline V gene has CDR1 MNHEY and CDR2 SVGEGT. The CDR3 consists of 16 residues. The CDR3 nucleotides read TGTGCCAGCAGCGCATTCTGGACAGAGAACAACTATGGCTACACCTTC. Translation: CASSAFWTENNYGYTF.

This clone has only one observation. This rearrangement joins TRBV6-4 to TRBJ1-5; D unresolved. Germline CDR1 MRHNA, CDR2 SNTAGT. The CDR3 consists of 13 residues. V gave up 4 bases and J gave up 0 bases, with 4 bases separating them. CDR3 sequence (DNA): TGTGCCAGCAGTGTCAATAGCAATCAGCCCCAGCATTTT. It specifies CASSVNSNQPQHF.

The chain employs TRBV20-1 and TRBJ2-7; no definite D call. Deletions cut 3 bases from V and 6 bases from J, with 9 bases between. Germline V lookup: CDR1 DFQATT, CDR2 SNEGSKA (reference sequence). The CDR3 sequence is 11 residues long. Here the CDR3 reads CSARIWSEQYF. CDR3 DNA sequence: TGCAGTGCTAGGATTTGGTCCGAGCAGTACTTC.

The chain joins TRBV9 to TRBJ1-2; D gene unclear. V was pared by 0 bases and J by 2 bases, with 11 bases between. This CDR3 spans 15 amino acids. CDR1 is SGDLS and CDR2 is YYNGEE in the germline V gene. CDR3 sequence reads: CASSVGVTRNYGYTF. For the CDR3, the DNA is TGTGCCAGCAGCGTAGGTGTGACAAGAAACTATGGCTACACCTTC. Together with reference TRBV9 and TRBJ1-2, the CDR3 gives the full variable domain: DSGVTQTPKHLITATGQRVTLRCSPRSGDLSVYWYQQSLDQGLQFLIQYYNGEERAKGNILERFSAQQFPDLHSELNLSSLELGDSALYFCASSVGVTRNYGYTFGSGTRLTVV.

This clone has more than one count but fewer than ten. The chain is built from TRBV4-1 and TRBJ1-5; no definite D call. Looked up from germline, CDR1 is MGHRA and CDR2 is YSYEKL. V lost 1 base to trimming and J lost 0 bases, with 13 bases between them. The CDR3 runs 17 residues. The CDR3, as DNA: TGCGCCAGCAGCCAAGGCCAGGAGTCATATAGCAATCAGCCCCAGCATTTT. Amino acids: CASSQGQESYSNQPQHF.

This clone was seen just once. The chain carries TRBV7-2 and TRBJ1-2; TRBD1 agrees at 9 bases. The germline V gene encodes CDR1 SGHTA and CDR2 FQGNSA. The CDR3 is made up of 13 amino acids. With V trimmed by 5 bases and J by 7 bases, 5 bases remained unmatched. The CDR3 sequence: CASSRDRAVGYTF. CDR3 in DNA: TGTGCCAGCAGCCGGGACAGGGCGGTTGGCTACACCTTC.

The chain links TRBV3-1 (or the pseudogene TRBV3-2) to TRBJ2-1, with unresolved D. Deletions cut 0 bases from V and 0 bases from J, with 12 bases between. CDR3 length: 17 amino acids. Looked up from germline, CDR1 is LGHDT and CDR2 is YNNKEL (reference sequence). The CDR3 DNA follows: TGTGCCAGCAGCCAAGATTTTACCCCTCACTCCTACAATGAGCAGTTCTTC. Translating gives CASSQDFTPHSYNEQFF.

In this sample, this clone turned up a few times. The rearrangement links TRBV7-9 to TRBJ1-2; 9 bases are a match to TRBD1. Germline CDR1 is SEHNR and CDR2 is FQNEAQ (reference sequence). The V gene end was trimmed by 5 bases and the J gene end by 6 bases; junction bases not matched to a gene: 19. The CDR3 totals 18 residues. The CDR3 here is CASSALLVGTGSKDGYTF. The CDR3 coding sequence is TGTGCCAGCAGCGCACTACTGGTGGGGACAGGGTCTAAGGATGGCTACACCTTC.

V is TRBV5-4 and J is TRBJ2-3; no reliable D call. The CDR3 has 16 residues. The germline CDR1 and CDR2 sequences are SGHNT and YYREEE (reference sequence). V was pared by 4 bases and J by 0 bases, with 15 bases between. In DNA, the CDR3 is TGTGCCAGCAGCGTCCCCTCGAAACGGAGCACAGATACGCAGTATTTT. Its translation: CASSVPSKRSTDTQYF.

The chain links TRBV11-1 to TRBJ2-3; unclear D gene. The CDR3 is 15 amino acids. V lost 5 bases and J 3 bases, leaving 15 bases between the germline ends. From germline, CDR1 is SGHAT and CDR2 FQDESV (reference sequence). CDR3 loop: CASSDKPTYTDTQYF. CDR3 in DNA: TGTGCCAGCAGCGATAAGCCAACATATACAGATACGCAGTATTTT.

The chain joins TRBV12-3 or TRBV12-4 to TRBJ1-6; D is unresolved. The CDR3 length is 13 residues. Trimming pared 1 base from V and 9 bases from J, leaving 7 bases between. CDR3 in DNA: TGTGCCAGCAGTTTAGAGACGGGTTCACCCCTCCACTTT. It yields the protein CASSLETGSPLHF.

V usage is TRBV5-1 and J usage is TRBJ2-7; unclear D gene. There are 15 residues in the CDR3. Per the germline V gene, CDR1 is SGHRS and CDR2 is YFSETQ. Trimming took 4 bases from V and 0 from J, leaving 14 bases between them. The CDR3 bases are TGCGCCAGCAGCACCCACCTGGGAAGCTCCTACGAGCAGTACTTC. It specifies CASSTHLGSSYEQYF.